What follows are 8 T cell receptor beta chains derived from one specimen sequenced in a study of shared clonotypes between healthy human individuals. The data were produced by immunoSEQ multiplex PCR, yet TCRdb's version contains in-frame clones alone and is incomplete. The sample yields some 2,100,000 clones, about 94% seen once. The sample comprised naive CD4+ T cells sorted from blood. The subset: CD45RA+ positively selected. The receptors here all came from a man younger than 30 in good health.

This clone appeared once. The chain carries TRBV5-1 and TRBJ2-5; D is undetermined. V lost 1 base, J lost 5 bases, and 12 bases lay in between. Germline assignment: CDR1 SGHRS and CDR2 YFSETQ. The CDR3 has 14 residues. DNA of the CDR3: TGCGCCAGCAGCTTGTTAGGTGCTTCCGAGACCCAGTACTTC. This encodes CASSLLGASETQYF. Full variable domain (outside the CDR3, taken from reference TRBV5-1 and TRBJ2-5): KAGVTQTPRYLIKTRGQQVTLSCSPISGHRSVSWYQQTPGQGLQFLFEYFSETQRNKGNFPGRFSGRQFSNSRSEMNVSTLELGDSALYLCASSLLGASETQYFGPGTRLLVL.

The V and J genes are TRBV6-5 and TRBJ1-6; 9 nucleotides match TRBD1. CDR3 length: 14 residues. V gave up 6 bases and J gave up 6 bases; unmatched junction bases: 3. Looked up from germline, CDR1 is MNHEY and CDR2 is SVGAGI. The CDR3, as DNA: TGTGCCAGCAGAGCACAGGGGGCTAATTCACCCCTCCACTTT. Its protein is CASRAQGANSPLHF.

The chain has TRBV9 and TRBJ2-3; D perhaps matches TRBD2 (5 bases). V shed 0 bases and J shed 0 bases, with 17 bases lying between them. The germline V gene has CDR1 SGDLS and CDR2 YYNGEE. The CDR3 is made up of 18 amino acids. CDR3 protein: CASSVAGGLAVSTDTQYF. The CDR3 bases are TGTGCCAGCAGCGTAGCAGGTGGCCTAGCCGTTAGCACAGATACGCAGTATTTT. Combining the CDR3 with reference TRBV9 and TRBJ2-3 gives the whole variable domain DSGVTQTPKHLITATGQRVTLRCSPRSGDLSVYWYQQSLDQGLQFLIQYYNGEERAKGNILERFSAQQFPDLHSELNLSSLELGDSALYFCASSVAGGLAVSTDTQYFGPGTRLTVL.

The chain links TRBV5-6 to TRBJ2-5, with 10 bases identical to TRBD1. This CDR3 is 14 amino acids long. The junction had 6 bases not matched to a gene; V was cut back by 1 base and J by 9 bases. Germline CDR1 is SGHDT and CDR2 is YYEEEE. The CDR3 coding sequence is TGTGCCAGCAGCTTGACCGGGACAGGGGAGGCCCAGTACTTC. Translation gives CASSLTGTGEAQYF. The full variable domain, its missing parts supplied by reference TRBV5-6 and TRBJ2-5, is DAGVTQSPTHLIKTRGQQVTLRCSPKSGHDTVSWYQQALGQGPQFIFQYYEEEERQRGNFPDRFSGHQFPNYSSELNVNALLLGDSALYLCASSLTGTGEAQYFGPGTRLLVL.

The chain joins TRBV29-1 to TRBJ1-2; perhaps TRBD1 as D (6 bases). The V gene's germline CDR1 is SQVTM and CDR2 ANQGSEA. This CDR3 has 12 residues. V dropped 3 bases and J dropped 3 bases, with 8 bases sitting between them. Here the CDR3 reads CSVEGADYGYTF. As DNA, the CDR3 is TGCAGCGTTGAGGGGGCCGACTATGGCTACACCTTC. Full variable domain (outside the CDR3, taken from reference TRBV29-1 and TRBJ1-2): SAVISQKPSRDICQRGTSLTIQCQVDSQVTMMFWYRQQPGQSLTLIATANQGSEATYESGFVIDKFPISRPNLTFSTLTVSNMSPEDSSIYLCSVEGADYGYTFGSGTRLTVV.

The rearrangement links TRBV6-1 to TRBJ1-1, with D possibly being TRBD1 (5 bases). Germline V gene data show CDR1 as MNHNS and CDR2 as SASEGT. V lost 3 bases and J lost 5, with 19 bases in between. The CDR3 has 16 amino acids. DNA of the CDR3: TGTGCCAGCAGTGACCCCCTATCGGGGGGGGGTACTGAAGCTTTCTTT. Encoded protein: CASSDPLSGGGTEAFF.

Notes on this clone: The sample holds other DNA sequences that translate to the same CDR3. The V and J genes are TRBV19 and TRBJ2-7; TRBD1 aligns across 8 bases. The germline gives CDR1 LNHDA, CDR2 SQIVND (reference sequence). V was pared by 3 bases and J by 6 bases, with 4 bases of the junction left unmatched. The length of the CDR3 is 13 residues. CDR3 region: CASSIDRGGEQYF. The CDR3 DNA reads TGTGCCAGTAGTATCGACAGGGGTGGCGAGCAGTACTTC.

The J gene is TRBJ2-1, the V gene TRBV4-1; possibly TRBD1 for D (6 bases). Trimming cost V 3 bases and J 0 bases, with 12 bases left between them. This CDR3 has 16 amino acids. Per germline, CDR1 MGHRA and CDR2 YSYEKL. CDR3 residues: CASSHSDRGSYNEQFF. DNA of the CDR3: TGCGCCAGCAGCCACTCGGACAGAGGCTCCTACAATGAGCAGTTCTTC.